This T cell receptor (beta chain) was captured by sequencing in a study of T cell repertoires in cytomegalovirus infection. Overall study: In public TCR beta signatures, there were indications of both CMV infection and matching HLA type.

In this sample, this clonotype turned up a few times. TCRdb re-derived calls from the reads in MiXCR, one entry per CDR3 protein. Seen here are under 200,000 distinct CDR3 sequences, 8% to 10% observed once, and the top ten hold approximately 4.2%. From germline, CDR1 is LNHDA and CDR2 SQIVND (reference sequence). CDR3 size: 13 residues. V was cut by 9 bases and J by 6 bases, with 14 bases left in between. The TCR originated in a human donor in good health (CMV status not recorded). Some clones in this sample may be carry-over from other donors' samples. The sequencing sample was made of PBMCs. V gene TRBV19 combines with J gene TRBJ2-2, with no clear D. CDR3 nucleotide sequence: TGTGCCAGCTTATCCCGACTGGCCGGGGAGCTGTTTTTT. Translating gives CASLSRLAGELFF.